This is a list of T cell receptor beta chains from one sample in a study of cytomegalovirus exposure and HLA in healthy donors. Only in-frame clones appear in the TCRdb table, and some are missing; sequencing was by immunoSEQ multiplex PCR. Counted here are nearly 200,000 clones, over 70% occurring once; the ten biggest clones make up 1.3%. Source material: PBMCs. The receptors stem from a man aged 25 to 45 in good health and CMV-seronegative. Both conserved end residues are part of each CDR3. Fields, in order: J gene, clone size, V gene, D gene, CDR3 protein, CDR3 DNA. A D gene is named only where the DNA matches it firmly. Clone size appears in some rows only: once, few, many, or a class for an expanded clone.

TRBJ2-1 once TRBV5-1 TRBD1 CASSLDPGTGAYNEQFF TGCGCCAGCAGCTTGGACCCTGGGACAGGGGCCTACAATGAGCAGTTCTTC
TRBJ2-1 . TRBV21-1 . CASSERGGAYNEQFF TGTGCCAGCAGCGAGAGGGGGGGGGCCTACAATGAGCAGTTCTTC
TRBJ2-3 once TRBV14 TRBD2 CASSQGGSTDTQYF TGTGCCAGCAGCCAGGGGGGGAGCACAGATACGCAGTATTTT
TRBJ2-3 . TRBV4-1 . CASSQDMGGSTDTQYF TGCGCCAGCAGCCAAGATATGGGCGGGAGCACAGATACGCAGTATTTT
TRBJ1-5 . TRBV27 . CASSLSNQGNQPQHF TGTGCCAGCAGTTTGTCAAATCAGGGGAATCAGCCCCAGCATTTT
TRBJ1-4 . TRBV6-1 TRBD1 CASSEARIRGREKLFF TGTGCCAGCAGTGAAGCGCGGATCAGGGGGCGTGAAAAACTGTTTTTT
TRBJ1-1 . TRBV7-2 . CASLPWAGHNTEAFF TGTGCCAGCCTGCCCTGGGCAGGGCACAACACTGAAGCTTTCTTT
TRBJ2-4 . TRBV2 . CASQGNIQYF TGTGCCAGTCAGGGAAACATTCAGTACTTC
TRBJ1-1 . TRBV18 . CASSPRVTEAFF TGTGCCAGCTCACCGAGGGTCACTGAAGCTTTCTTT
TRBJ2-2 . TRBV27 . CASQDLPGNTGELFF TGTGCCAGCCAAGACCTCCCGGGAAACACCGGGGAGCTGTTTTTT
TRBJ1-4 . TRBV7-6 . CASSPRATNEKLFF TGTGCCAGCAGCCCAAGAGCAACTAATGAAAAACTGTTTTTT
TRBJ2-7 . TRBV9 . CASRAGMGEQYF TGTGCCAGCAGGGCAGGGATGGGAGAGCAGTACTTC
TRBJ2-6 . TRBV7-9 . CASSLTGSGANGLTF TGTGCCAGCAGTTTGACAGGCTCTGGGGCCAACGGCCTGACTTTC
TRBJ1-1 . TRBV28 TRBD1 CASTQGGGTEAFF TGTGCCAGCACCCAGGGGGGAGGCACTGAAGCTTTCTTT
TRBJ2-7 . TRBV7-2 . CASSFGLNYEQYF TGTGCCAGCAGTTTCGGGTTAAACTACGAGCAGTACTTC
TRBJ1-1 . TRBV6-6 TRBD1 CASSPGQLNTEAFF TGTGCCAGCAGTCCGGGACAGCTGAACACTGAAGCTTTCTTT
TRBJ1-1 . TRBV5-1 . CASSLEGGRMNTEAFF TGCGCCAGCAGCTTGGAAGGCGGGCGGATGAACACTGAAGCTTTCTTT
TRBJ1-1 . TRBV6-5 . CASSYGGHTEAFF TGTGCCAGCAGTTATGGAGGGCACACTGAAGCTTTCTTT
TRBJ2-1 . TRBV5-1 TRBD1 CASSFRTGFDEQFF TGCGCCAGCAGCTTCCGGACAGGGTTCGATGAGCAGTTCTTC
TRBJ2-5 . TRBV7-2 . CASSSSRVSSRETQYF TGTGCCAGCAGCTCCTCGAGGGTTTCGTCTCGAGAGACCCAGTACTTC
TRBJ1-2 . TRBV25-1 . CASSESSARGDYGYTF TGTGCCAGCAGTGAATCGTCCGCCCGCGGTGACTACGGCTACACCTTC
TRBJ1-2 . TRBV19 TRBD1 CASSHTGQGGSGYTF TGTGCCAGTAGTCACACCGGACAGGGGGGAAGTGGCTACACCTTC
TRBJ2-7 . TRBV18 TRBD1 CASSPDGTASSYEQYF TGTGCCAGCTCACCAGACGGGACAGCCTCCTCCTACGAGCAGTACTTC
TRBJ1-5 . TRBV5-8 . CASSLGGGGQPQHF TGTGCCAGCAGTTTGGGGGGGGGAGGTCAGCCCCAGCATTTT
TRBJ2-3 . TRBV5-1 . CASSVTEPTDTQYF TGCGCCAGCAGCGTGACAGAACCCACAGATACGCAGTATTTT
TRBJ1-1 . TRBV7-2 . CASPGGFGTEAFF TGTGCCAGCCCGGGGGGGTTTGGCACTGAAGCTTTCTTT
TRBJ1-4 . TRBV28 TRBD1 CASRGQGAVNVLNEKLFF TGTGCCAGCAGGGGACAGGGGGCTGTAAATGTTCTGAATGAAAAACTGTTTTTT
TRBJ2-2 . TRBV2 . CASRRTENTGELFF TGTGCCAGCCGACGGACAGAAAACACCGGGGAGCTGTTTTTT
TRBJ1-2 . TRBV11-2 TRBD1 CASSLDLVHRGGGYTF TGTGCCAGCAGCTTAGATCTTGTGCACAGGGGCGGTGGCTACACCTTC
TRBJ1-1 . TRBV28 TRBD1 CASKRDSLNTEAFF TGTGCCAGCAAAAGGGACAGTCTGAACACTGAAGCTTTCTTT
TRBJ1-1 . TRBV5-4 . CASSLEAAEAFF TGTGCCAGCAGCTTGGAAGCCGCTGAAGCTTTCTTT
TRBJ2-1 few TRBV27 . CASSFRAGNYNEQFF TGTGCCAGCAGTTTTCGGGCAGGGAACTACAATGAGCAGTTCTTC
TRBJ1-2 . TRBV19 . CASSIGSGQPYGYTF TGTGCCAGTAGTATAGGATCGGGACAACCCTATGGCTACACCTTC
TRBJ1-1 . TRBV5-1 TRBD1 CASSLWGSGGTEAFF TGCGCCAGCAGCTTGTGGGGTTCAGGGGGGACTGAAGCTTTCTTT
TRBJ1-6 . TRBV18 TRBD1 CASSRPTGEYNSPLHF TGTGCCAGCTCACGCCCTACAGGGGAGTATAATTCACCCCTCCACTTT
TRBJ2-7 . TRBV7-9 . CASSFPGGGPEQYF TGTGCCAGCAGCTTCCCCGGTGGAGGGCCCGAGCAGTACTTC
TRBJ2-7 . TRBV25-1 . CASSAPQGGASYEQYF TGTGCCAGCAGTGCCCCCCAGGGGGGAGCGTCCTACGAGCAGTACTTC
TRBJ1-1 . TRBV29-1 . CSGLVNTEAFF TGCAGCGGATTAGTAAACACTGAAGCTTTCTTT
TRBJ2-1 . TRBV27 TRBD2 CASSFRSTLWGGRELEQFF TGTGCCAGCAGTTTCAGATCGACTCTCTGGGGCGGGAGAGAGCTTGAGCAGTTCTTC
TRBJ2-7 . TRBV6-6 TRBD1 CASSYLDRSLEQYF TGTGCCAGCAGTTACTTGGACAGGAGCCTCGAGCAGTACTTC
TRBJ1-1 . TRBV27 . CASKAGMNTEAFF TGTGCCAGCAAGGCAGGGATGAACACTGAAGCTTTCTTT
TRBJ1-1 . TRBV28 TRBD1 CASSPDRGTLNTEAFF TGTGCCAGCAGTCCGGACAGGGGGACCCTCAACACTGAAGCTTTCTTT
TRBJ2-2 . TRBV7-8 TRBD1 CASSQGQATGELFF TGTGCCAGCAGCCAGGGACAGGCCACCGGGGAGCTGTTTTTT
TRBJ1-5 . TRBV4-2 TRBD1 CASSQGTGVTMGQPQHF TGTGCCAGCAGCCAAGGAACAGGGGTGACGATGGGTCAGCCCCAGCATTTT
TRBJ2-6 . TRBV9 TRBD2 CASSVGGTGANVLTF TGTGCCAGCAGCGTCGGGGGGACTGGGGCCAACGTCCTGACTTTC
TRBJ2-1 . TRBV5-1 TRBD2 CASSLIDSGGEQFF TGCGCCAGCAGCTTAATTGACAGCGGGGGTGAGCAGTTCTTC
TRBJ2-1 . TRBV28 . CASSNWDLDKFSSYNEQFF TGTGCCAGCTCCAACTGGGACTTAGACAAGTTTAGCTCCTACAATGAGCAGTTCTTC
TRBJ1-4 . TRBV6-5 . CASSAAPGANEKLFF TGTGCCAGCAGCGCCGCCCCGGGGGCTAATGAAAAACTGTTTTTT
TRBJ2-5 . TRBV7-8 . CASNGGRGETQYF TGTGCCAGCAACGGGGGGCGGGGTGAGACCCAGTACTTC
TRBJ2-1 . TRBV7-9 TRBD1 CSSSPYEGAEQFF TGTTCCAGCAGCCCCTACGAGGGGGCTGAGCAGTTCTTC
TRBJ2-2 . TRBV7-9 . CASSPPGYGELFF TGTGCCAGCAGCCCCCCCGGGTACGGGGAGCTGTTTTTT
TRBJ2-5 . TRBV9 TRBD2 CASSRLAGVETQYF TGTGCCAGCAGCCGACTAGCGGGAGTAGAGACCCAGTACTTC
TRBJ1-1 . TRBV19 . CASSLSRGGNTEAFF TGTGCCAGTAGTCTTTCCCGGGGGGGAAACACTGAAGCTTTCTTT
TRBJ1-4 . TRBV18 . CASSPTQGFATNEKLFF TGTGCCAGCTCACCAACACAGGGATTTGCAACTAATGAAAAACTGTTTTTT